These 15 T cell receptor beta chains share one sample of origin, sequenced in a study of blood T cell repertoires in COVID-19. Profiling relied on immunoSEQ multiplex PCR, and the TCRdb table lists in-frame clones only, not all of them. The sample lists under 250,000 clones; approximately 91% were seen once. The sequenced sample consisted of peripheral blood. These receptors all stem from a man aged 35 to 55 with acute or convalescent COVID-19.

CDR3 in DNA: TGCAGCGCCACGGGACAGGCCCCGAACACCGGGGAGCTGTTTTTT. It codes for CSATGQAPNTGELFF. The chain carries TRBV29-1 and TRBJ2-2; the match to TRBD1 covers 8 bases. The CDR3 spans 15 residues. V was clipped by 7 bases and J by 0 bases; unmatched bases: 7. CDR1 is SQVTM, CDR2 ANQGSEA, per germline.

The CDR3 sequence is CASRPPRTAPYEQYF. Written as DNA, the CDR3 is TGTGCCAGCAGGCCCCCGAGGACAGCCCCCTACGAGCAGTACTTC. This chain links TRBV6-5 with TRBJ2-7; a weak D match, TRBD1 (6 bases). The CDR3 is 15 amino acids. Germline V gene lookup returns CDR1 MNHEY and CDR2 SVGAGI. Between the trimmed V and J ends, which lost 6 bases and 2 bases, there was a span of 17 bases.

The V and J genes are TRBV4-1 and TRBJ2-7; D might be TRBD1 (8 bases). CDR3 length: 16 amino acids. The germline gives CDR1 MGHRA, CDR2 YSYEKL. The V gene lost 4 bases and the J gene lost 2 bases, with 18 bases spanning the gap. CDR3 coding DNA: TGCGCCAGCAGCCCCCCAGCGGGGACAGGTACCTACGAGCAGTACTTC. It yields the protein CASSPPAGTGTYEQYF.

This clone was counted once. The chain uses TRBV30 and TRBJ2-2; no definite D call. Germline assignment: CDR1 GTSNPN and CDR2 SVGIG (reference sequence). V lost 4 bases and J 2 bases, leaving 5 bases between the germline ends. This CDR3 is 12 amino acids long. The CDR3 DNA reads as TGTGCCTGGAACACCAACACCGGGGAGCTGTTTTTT. This sequence encodes CAWNTNTGELFF.

This clone was counted only a few times. The gene calls are TRBV5-1 and TRBJ1-3, with D unresolved. The V end was cut by 4 bases, the J end by 0 bases, with 8 bases between. Germline CDR1 SGHRS, CDR2 YFSETQ. The CDR3 spans 14 residues. The CDR3 spells CASSRESSGNTIYF. The CDR3 nucleotides are TGCGCCAGCAGCCGGGAGAGCTCTGGAAACACCATATATTTT.

This sequence joins TRBV18 and TRBJ1-5, with 8 nucleotides matching TRBD1. The length of the CDR3 is 16 residues. V dropped 3 bases and J dropped 4; count of bases not matched to a gene: 8. The germline V gene encodes CDR1 KGHSH and CDR2 LQKENI. The CDR3 coding sequence is TGTGCCAGCTCACCCCAGGGACAGGAACTTAATCAGCCCCAGCATTTT. Translation: CASSPQGQELNQPQHF.

The rearrangement links TRBV7-2 to TRBJ2-1, with a possible D match to TRBD2 (6 bases). V lost 4 bases and J lost 7, with 14 bases in between. Germline CDR1 and CDR2: SGHTA and FQGNSA. The CDR3 length is 14 residues. The CDR3 bases are TGTGCCAGCAGCTCCCAGACTAGTACGAATGAGCAGTTCTTC. It translates to CASSSQTSTNEQFF.

This chain's CDR3 is CASSQVSNTGELFF. The CDR3 coding sequence is TGCGCCAGCAGCCAAGTGTCAAACACCGGGGAGCTGTTTTTT. V is TRBV4-1 and J is TRBJ2-2, with D uncertain. V dropped 1 base and J dropped 2 bases, with 5 bases sitting between them. The CDR3 is 14 amino acids. Per germline, CDR1 MGHRA and CDR2 YSYEKL.

The J gene is TRBJ2-7, the V gene TRBV27; TRBD1 matches 8 bases. The junction had 0 bases not matched to a gene; V was cut back by 4 bases and J by 1 base. The CDR3 is made up of 13 amino acids. Germline-derived CDR1 and CDR2 are MNHEY and SMNVEV (reference sequence). CDR3 loop: CASSYRGSYEQYF. CDR3 DNA sequence: TGTGCCAGCAGTTACAGGGGGTCCTACGAGCAGTACTTC.

The gene calls are TRBV4-2 and TRBJ2-3; no firm D call. The CDR3 is made up of 15 amino acids. With 0 bases removed from V and 4 bases from J, the gap between germline ends came to 11 bases. CDR1 is LGHNA, CDR2 YNFKEQ, per germline. CDR3 region: CASSQDPLNPDTQYF. In DNA, the CDR3 is TGTGCCAGCAGCCAAGATCCCCTAAACCCAGATACGCAGTATTTT.

The gene calls are TRBV6-1 and TRBJ2-1, with 11 bases fitting TRBD2. Germline CDR1 is MNHNS and CDR2 is SASEGT. The V and J ends lost 1 base and 0 bases, in that order; junction bases with no gene match: 8. This CDR3 comprises 19 residues. The CDR3 protein is CASSEGASGRKSSYNEQFF. The CDR3 DNA is TGTGCCAGCAGTGAAGGGGCTAGCGGGAGGAAATCCTCCTACAATGAGCAGTTCTTC.

The chain is built from TRBV5-6 and TRBJ1-2, with 7 bases aligning to TRBD1. The ends lost 4 bases at V and 8 bases at J; junction bases unmatched: 11. Germline assignment: CDR1 SGHDT and CDR2 YYEEEE. The CDR3 has 14 amino acids. CDR3 DNA sequence: TGTGCCAGCAGCCCCTCGACAGGGAAGGTCGGCTACACCTTC. This encodes CASSPSTGKVGYTF.

V and J are TRBV18 and TRBJ2-5; TRBD1 matches at 7 bases. J was trimmed by 2 bases and V by 4 bases; bases with no gene match: 4. Germline-derived CDR1 and CDR2 are KGHSH and LQKENI. This CDR3 has 14 amino acids. The CDR3 region has the DNA TGTGCCAGCTCACGGACAGGATTTCAAGAGACCCAGTACTTC. It yields the protein CASSRTGFQETQYF. The entire variable domain, with the rest obtained from reference TRBV18 and TRBJ2-5, is as follows: NAGVMQNPRHLVRRRGQEARLRCSPMKGHSHVYWYRQLPEEGLKFMVYLQKENIIDESGMPKERFSAEFPKEGPSILRIQQVVRGDSAAYFCASSRTGFQETQYFGPGTRLLVL.

The V gene is TRBV10-2, the J gene TRBJ2-5; 7 bases line up with TRBD2. This CDR3 spans 16 amino acids. Germline CDR1 WSHSY, CDR2 SAAADI. Germline trimming cut 3 bases from V and 0 bases from J; bases unmatched to any gene: 7. CDR3 sequence reads: CASSDGGGAYQETQYF. CDR3 DNA sequence: TGCGCCAGCAGTGACGGCGGGGGAGCCTACCAAGAGACCCAGTACTTC.

This chain joins TRBV4-1 and TRBJ2-2; 13 nucleotides align to TRBD2. V shed 3 bases, J shed 5 bases, and the junction held 9 bases outside the gene matches. Looked up from germline, CDR1 is MGHRA and CDR2 is YSYEKL. The CDR3 length is 18 residues. The CDR3 spells CASSHVLAGGPRTGELFF. The CDR3, as DNA: TGCGCCAGCAGCCACGTACTAGCGGGGGGGCCTCGGACCGGGGAGCTGTTTTTT.